Below are 11 T cell receptor beta chains sequenced from a single sample in a study of metastatic and nonmetastatic thyroid tumors. Prior to thyroid surgery, none of the patients had received any treatment. TCRdb reprocessed the PCR reads using MiXCR. This sample yields 25,000 to 35,000 clones, of which more than 3.5% are seen a single time; 20% to 25% belongs to the top ten. The sample taken for sequencing was blood. The receptor source for this set is a female donor with papillary thyroid cancer or a benign thyroid nodule (not recorded which). Some clones in this sample may be carry-over from other donors' samples.

This clone was counted a few times. The chain joins TRBV7-6 to TRBJ2-2; TRBD1 matches at 9 bases. The germline gives CDR1 SGHVS, CDR2 FNYEAQ. The CDR3 is made up of 16 amino acids. Trimming removed 4 bases from V and 3 bases from J; junction bases left unmatched: 6. The CDR3 loop is CASSSQQGAYTGELFF. The CDR3 bases are TGTGCCAGCAGCTCTCAACAGGGGGCGTACACCGGGGAGCTGTTTTTT.

The table lists this clone with many counts. For the CDR3, the DNA is TGCGCCAGCAGTGATCCAGGCCGGCCTGGGGAGCTGTTTTTT. This translates into CASSDPGRPGELFF. The chain carries TRBV10-1 and TRBJ2-2; D is unresolved. CDR1 is WNHNN and CDR2 is SYGVQD in the germline V gene (reference sequence). Trimming pared 3 bases from V and 8 bases from J, leaving 13 bases between. The CDR3 covers 14 residues.

By its share, this clone is medium-sized. The CDR3, as DNA: TGTGCCACCAGCAGAGAAGGGGGGGCCTATGGCTACACCTTC. Translating gives CATSREGGAYGYTF. The J gene is TRBJ1-2, the V gene TRBV15; TRBD1 is a possible D gene (6 bases). V gave up 0 bases and J gave up 4 bases, with 9 bases separating them. From germline, CDR1 is LNHNV and CDR2 YYDKDF (reference sequence). The CDR3 has 14 amino acids.

This clone was picked up a small number of times. V usage is TRBV12-3 or TRBV12-4 and J usage is TRBJ1-5, with TRBD1 identical over 7 bases. With 1 base clipped from V and 1 base from J, the junction kept 7 bases outside the gene matches. The CDR3 contains 17 residues. The CDR3 bases are TGTGCCAGCAGTTTAGGGACAGGTCTACTAAGCAATCAGCCCCAGCATTTT. Its translation: CASSLGTGLLSNQPQHF.

The sample holds a few counts of this clone. The V and J genes are TRBV6-1 and TRBJ1-5; the D gene is possibly TRBD1 (5 bases). Germline V gene lookup returns CDR1 MNHNS and CDR2 SASEGT. The ends were cut back, 4 bases at V and 6 bases at J, with 19 bases in the middle. CDR3 length equals 16 residues. The CDR3 is CASSGRTGFGGQPQHF. The CDR3 bases are TGTGCCAGCAGTGGACGTACAGGTTTTGGGGGTCAGCCCCAGCATTTT.

The CDR3 bases are TGTGCCAGCAGCGTTGGGACAGAAGTTGGCGAGCAGTACTTC. Translating it yields CASSVGTEVGEQYF. V usage is TRBV27 and J usage is TRBJ2-7, with 7 bases fitting TRBD1. CDR1 is MNHEY and CDR2 is SMNVEV in the germline V gene (reference sequence). There are 14 residues in the CDR3. Trimming cost V 6 bases and J 6 bases; bases outside gene matches: 11.

The sample holds many counts of this clone. V usage is TRBV29-1 and J usage is TRBJ2-3, with D possibly matching TRBD1 (7 bases). V lost 6 bases and J 0 bases, leaving 19 bases between the germline ends. Germline CDR1 is SQVTM and CDR2 is ANQGSEA. The CDR3 has 16 amino acids. This chain's CDR3 is CSVLGQPGLSTDTQYF. DNA of the CDR3: TGCAGCGTGTTGGGACAGCCGGGACTCAGCACAGATACGCAGTATTTT.

This clone is deemed medium-sized. The rearrangement joins TRBV6-1 to TRBJ2-2; no reliable D call. Germline loops: CDR1 MNHNS, CDR2 SASEGT. This CDR3 has 13 residues. The V gene lost 5 bases and the J gene lost 5 bases, with 9 bases spanning the gap. CDR3 loop: CASSYTQTGELFF. The DNA of the CDR3 is TGTGCCAGCAGTTACACCCAGACCGGGGAGCTGTTTTTT.

In its sample, this clone was seen many times. V is TRBV20-1 and J is TRBJ2-1; TRBD2 agrees at 9 bases. This CDR3 region has 17 residues. The ends lost 0 bases at V and 0 bases at J; junction bases unmatched: 6. Germline values: CDR1 DFQATT, CDR2 SNEGSKA (reference sequence). The CDR3 is CSAREIRSGSSYNEQFF. The CDR3 bases are TGCAGTGCTAGAGAAATCCGTAGCGGGAGCTCCTACAATGAGCAGTTCTTC.

This clone was counted many times. This rearrangement joins TRBV7-9 to TRBJ2-5; D is unresolved. CDR1 is SEHNR and CDR2 is FQNEAQ in the germline V gene (reference sequence). This CDR3 is 14 amino acids long. V lost 2 bases to trimming and J lost 3 bases, with 10 bases between them. The CDR3 spells CASSLYGSKETQYF. DNA of the CDR3: TGTGCCAGCAGCTTATATGGTAGCAAAGAGACCCAGTACTTC.

Ten or more counts support this clone. This could be a read error, since a much larger clone is one nucleotide away. Other nucleotide sequences from this sample produce the same CDR3. This rearrangement joins TRBV2 to TRBJ2-7; the D is unclear. Germline CDR1 reads SNHLY; CDR2 reads FYNNEI. The CDR3 extends over 15 amino acids. The CDR3 DNA follows: TGTGCCAGTAGTGATTCTGGCGGAAGCTCCTACGAGCAGTACTTC. Protein sequence: CASSDSGGSSYEQYF. Drawing the rest from reference TRBV2 and TRBJ2-7, the complete variable domain is EPEVTQTPSHQVTQMGQEVILRCVPISNHLYFYWYRQILGQKVEFLVSFYNNEISEKSEIFDDQFSVERPDGSNFTLKIRSTKLEDSAMYFCASSDSGGSSYEQYFGPGTRLTVT.